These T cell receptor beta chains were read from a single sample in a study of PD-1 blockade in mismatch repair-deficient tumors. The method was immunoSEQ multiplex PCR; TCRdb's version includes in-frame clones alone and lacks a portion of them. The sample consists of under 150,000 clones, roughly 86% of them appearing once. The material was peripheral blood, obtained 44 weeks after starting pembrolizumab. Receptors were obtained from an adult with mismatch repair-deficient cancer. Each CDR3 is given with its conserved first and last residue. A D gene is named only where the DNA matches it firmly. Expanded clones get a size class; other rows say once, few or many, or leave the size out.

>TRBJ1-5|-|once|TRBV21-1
CASSKAGLINQPQHF
TGTGCCAGCAGCAAAGCGGGACTGATCAATCAGCCCCAGCATTTT
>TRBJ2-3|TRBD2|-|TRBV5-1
CASRGGRASDTQYF
TGCGCCAGCAGAGGCGGGAGGGCCTCAGATACGCAGTATTTT
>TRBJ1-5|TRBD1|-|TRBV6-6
CASSPTTGLGQPQHF
TGTGCCAGCAGCCCCACGACAGGGCTGGGACAGCCCCAGCATTTT
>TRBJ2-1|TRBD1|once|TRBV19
CASSPDREKYYNEQFF
TGTGCCAGTAGTCCCGACAGGGAAAAATACTACAATGAGCAGTTCTTC
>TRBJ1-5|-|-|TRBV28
CASSFLRPYSNQPQHF
TGTGCCAGCAGTTTTCTAAGGCCCTATAGCAATCAGCCCCAGCATTTT
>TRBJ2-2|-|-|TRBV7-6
CASSLVLGTTNTGELFF
TGTGCCAGCAGCTTAGTTCTCGGGACAACGAACACCGGGGAGCTGTTTTTT
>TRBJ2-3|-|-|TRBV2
CASSPGGLYTNTQYF
TGTGCCAGCAGTCCAGGGGGACTTTACACGAATACGCAGTATTTT
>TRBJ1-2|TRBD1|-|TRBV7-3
CASSPGQGAGGYTF
TGTGCCAGCAGCCCGGGACAGGGGGCCGGTGGCTACACCTTC
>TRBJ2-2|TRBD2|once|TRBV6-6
CASSTTSGRAGELFF
TGTGCCAGCAGTACGACTAGCGGGAGGGCCGGGGAGCTGTTTTTT
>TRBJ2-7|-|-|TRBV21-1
CASSKAPMAGGANEQYF
TGTGCCAGCAGCAAAGCCCCTATGGCAGGGGGAGCCAACGAGCAGTACTTC
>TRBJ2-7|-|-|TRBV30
CAWRGRGDEQYF
TGTGCCTGGAGGGGGAGGGGGGACGAGCAGTACTTC
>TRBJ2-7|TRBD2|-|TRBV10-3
CAISETSGYEQYF
TGTGCCATCAGTGAGACTAGCGGCTACGAGCAGTACTTC
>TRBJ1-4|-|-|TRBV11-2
CASSLGQGEKLFF
TGTGCCAGCAGCTTGGGGCAGGGAGAAAAACTGTTTTTT
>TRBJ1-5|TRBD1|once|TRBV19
CASREDRAFNQPQHF
TGTGCCAGTAGGGAGGACAGGGCCTTCAATCAGCCCCAGCATTTT
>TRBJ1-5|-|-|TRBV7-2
CASSWTDNQPQHF
TGTGCCAGCAGCTGGACAGACAATCAGCCCCAGCATTTT
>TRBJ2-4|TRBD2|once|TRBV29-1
CSVVRGGNIQYF
TGCAGCGTTGTGAGGGGAGGGAACATTCAGTACTTC
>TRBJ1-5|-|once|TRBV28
CASSFIPDRPNQPQHF
TGTGCCAGCAGTTTCATCCCAGACAGGCCCAATCAGCCCCAGCATTTT
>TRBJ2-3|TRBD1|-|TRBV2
CASLAGGSSDTQYF
TGTGCCAGCCTGGCAGGGGGATCCTCAGATACGCAGTATTTT
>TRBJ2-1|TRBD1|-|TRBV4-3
CASSQDFRGTASYNEQFF
TGCGCCAGCAGCCAAGACTTCCGAGGGACAGCGTCCTACAATGAGCAGTTCTTC
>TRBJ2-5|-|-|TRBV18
CASSPPKGSQETQYF
TGTGCCAGCTCACCACCGAAGGGGAGCCAAGAGACCCAGTACTTC
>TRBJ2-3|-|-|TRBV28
CASSFGQGRTDTQYF
TGTGCCAGCAGTTTTGGGCAGGGTAGGACAGATACGCAGTATTTT
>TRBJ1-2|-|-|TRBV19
CASSIWRPKQGGRFYGYTF
TGTGCCAGTAGTATTTGGAGACCAAAACAGGGAGGCCGATTCTATGGCTACACCTTC
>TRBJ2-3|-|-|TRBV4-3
CASSRRQSSTDTQYF
TGCGCCAGCAGCCGACGACAGAGTAGCACAGATACGCAGTATTTT
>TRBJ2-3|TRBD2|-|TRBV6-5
CASSTSSRGSDTQYF
TGTGCCAGCAGTACCTCCTCGCGGGGGTCGGATACGCAGTATTTT
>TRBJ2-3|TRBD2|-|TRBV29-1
CSVEPGRVTDTQYF
TGCAGCGTTGAACCCGGGAGGGTCACAGATACGCAGTATTTT
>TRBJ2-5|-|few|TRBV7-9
CASSLVGETQYF
TGTGCCAGCAGCTTAGTAGGCGAGACCCAGTACTTC
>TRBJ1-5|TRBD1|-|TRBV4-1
CASSADRGRGQPQHF
TGCGCCAGCAGCGCGGACAGGGGGCGCGGTCAGCCCCAGCATTTT